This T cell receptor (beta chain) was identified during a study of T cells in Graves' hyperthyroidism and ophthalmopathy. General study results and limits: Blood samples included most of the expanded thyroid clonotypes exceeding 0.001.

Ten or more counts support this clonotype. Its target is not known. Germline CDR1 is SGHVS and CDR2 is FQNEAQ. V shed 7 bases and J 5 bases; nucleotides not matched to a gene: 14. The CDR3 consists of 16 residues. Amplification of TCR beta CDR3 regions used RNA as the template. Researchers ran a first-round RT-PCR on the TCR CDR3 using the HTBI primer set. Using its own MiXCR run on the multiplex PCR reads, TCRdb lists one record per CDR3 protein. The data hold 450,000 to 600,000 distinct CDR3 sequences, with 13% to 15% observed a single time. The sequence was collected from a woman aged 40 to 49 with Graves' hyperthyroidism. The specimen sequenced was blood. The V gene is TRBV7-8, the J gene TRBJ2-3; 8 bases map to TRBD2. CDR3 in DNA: TGTGCCAGCACCAAAGGGGCTAGCGGGTCTGGAGATACGCAGTATTTT. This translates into CASTKGASGSGDTQYF.